One and the same sample provided the 10 T cell receptor beta chains below, sequenced in a study of cytotoxic CD8 clonotypes in ibrutinib-treated CLL. Repertoires were generated with immunoSEQ multiplex PCR, while TCRdb's copy carries only in-frame clones and drops some. This sample has some 200,000 clones, with approximately 75% found just once. Sequenced material: PBMCs, taken after 12 months of ibrutinib treatment. These TCRs come from a human donor with chronic lymphocytic leukemia.

Here the CDR3 DNA reads TGTGCCAGCAGTTCAACGCGTCCCGGGACAGGGTACGGCTCCTACGAGCAGTACTTC. Amino acid sequence: CASSSTRPGTGYGSYEQYF. V is TRBV6-4 and J is TRBJ2-7, with 9 positions matching TRBD1. V was clipped by 5 bases and J by 0 bases; unmatched bases: 17. This CDR3 has 19 residues. Germline CDR1 MRHNA, CDR2 SNTAGT.

The rearrangement uses TRBV19 and TRBJ2-2; possible D gene TRBD1, 6 bases. Germline V gene sequence: CDR1 LNHDA, CDR2 SQIVND (reference sequence). V dropped 6 bases and J dropped 6 bases, with 20 bases sitting between them. This CDR3 is built from 16 residues. The CDR3 DNA reads TGTGCCAGTAGCCTATTCCGGGACATTCGGCCCGGGGAGCTGTTTTTT. The encoded protein is CASSLFRDIRPGELFF.

The V and J genes are TRBV27 and TRBJ1-6; 7 bases map to TRBD1. Germline V gene data show CDR1 as MNHEY and CDR2 as SMNVEV (reference sequence). The CDR3 contains 15 residues. Trimming took 5 bases from V and 9 from J; bases not matched to a gene: 10. In nucleotides, the CDR3 is TGTGCCAGCAGTCTCTCCGGGACAGTAGCTTCACCCCTCCACTTT. Residues: CASSLSGTVASPLHF.

The rearrangement links TRBV13 to TRBJ1-4; possibly TRBD1 for D (6 bases). The CDR3 is 14 amino acids. Germline CDR1 reads PRHDT; CDR2 reads FYEKMQ (reference sequence). Trimming removed 5 bases from V and 4 bases from J, with 11 bases in between. CDR3: CASSEGHRNEKLFF. As DNA, the CDR3 is TGTGCCAGCAGCGAGGGACACCGTAATGAAAAACTGTTTTTT.

This clone was seen just once. V and J are TRBV18 and TRBJ2-2; D gene unclear. In germline, CDR1 is KGHSH, CDR2 LQKENI. The V end was cut by 1 base, the J end by 0 bases, with 9 bases between. This CDR3 contains 16 residues. The chain's CDR3 is CASSPLGNANTGELFF. DNA of the CDR3: TGTGCCAGCTCACCACTAGGGAACGCGAACACCGGGGAGCTGTTTTTT.

The V and J genes are TRBV6-5 and TRBJ2-5; possibly TRBD1 for D (6 bases). The germline V gene has CDR1 MNHEY and CDR2 SVGAGI. This CDR3 has 13 residues. V was trimmed by 8 bases and J by 1 base, leaving 11 bases between them. The CDR3 DNA reads TGTGCCAGCCGACAGGCCGGCCAAGAGACCCAGTACTTC. Translating it yields CASRQAGQETQYF.

This sequence joins TRBV7-8 and TRBJ2-1, with 10 positions matching TRBD2. The germline V gene encodes CDR1 SGHVS and CDR2 FQNEAQ. V was clipped by 4 bases and J by 1 base; unmatched bases: 4. The CDR3 has 16 amino acids. Here the CDR3 DNA reads TGTGCCAGCAGCTATAAGCGGGGGGGTTCCTACAATGAGCAGTTCTTC. It translates to CASSYKRGGSYNEQFF.

V and J are TRBV7-3 and TRBJ1-1; the match to TRBD1 covers 8 bases. CDR3 length equals 13 residues. After removal of 5 bases from V and 3 bases from J, the junction contained 2 bases not matched to a gene. Looked up from germline, CDR1 is SGHTA and CDR2 is FQGTGA. The CDR3 loop is CASSLQGDTEAFF. DNA for the CDR3: TGTGCCAGCAGCCTACAGGGGGACACTGAAGCTTTCTTT.

V is TRBV27 and J is TRBJ1-5; no definite D call. Germline CDR1 is MNHEY and CDR2 is SMNVEV (reference sequence). Trimming took 5 bases from V and 3 from J, leaving 14 bases between them. CDR3 length: 15 amino acids. The CDR3 loop is CASSLLDAPNQPQHF. Written as DNA, the CDR3 is TGTGCCAGCAGTCTACTGGACGCCCCCAATCAGCCCCAGCATTTT.

This chain uses TRBV7-6 with TRBJ1-1; TRBD1 aligns across 7 bases. V shed 6 bases and J 6 bases; nucleotides not matched to a gene: 7. Germline CDR1 SGHVS, CDR2 FNYEAQ. This CDR3 is 13 amino acids long. CDR3 DNA: TGTGCCAGCAGGGACGGGACAGCGGCTGAAGCTTTCTTT. Translation: CASRDGTAAEAFF.